This entry lists 29 T cell receptor beta chains sequenced from one sample in a study of T and B cells in COVID-19 patients. Blood genomic DNA input for TRB amplification was about 240-550 ng. TRB rearrangements were amplified by multiplex PCR with BIOMED2 TRB-A/B primers. TCRdb re-called the multiplex PCR reads through MiXCR, storing one row per CDR3 protein. The sample has over 9,500 distinct CDR3 sequences, 25% to 35% seen once. Source material: blood. These receptors all stem from a human donor who had recovered from COVID-19.

In this sample, this clonotype is medium-sized (0.01 to 0.1%). V and J are TRBV19 and TRBJ2-1; D uncertain. The CDR3 runs to 13 residues. With 2 bases removed from V and 9 bases from J, the gap between germline ends came to 11 bases. Per germline, CDR1 LNHDA and CDR2 SQIVND (reference sequence). Written as DNA, the CDR3 is TGTGCCAGTAGTATACGTCGGAAGAGTGAGCAGTTCTTC. Translating it yields CASSIRRKSEQFF.

This clonotype was counted a few times. The rearrangement joins TRBV14 to TRBJ2-1; D remains unclear. This CDR3 is built from 13 residues. V was clipped by 0 bases and J by 10 bases, with 10 bases between them. In germline, CDR1 is SGHDN, CDR2 FVKESK. For the CDR3, the DNA is TGTGCCAGCAGCCAAGAGGGGTATCGGGAGCAGTTCTTC. Its protein is CASSQEGYREQFF.

This chain joins TRBV19 and TRBJ2-7; D not certain. This CDR3 has 13 amino acids. The V gene's germline CDR1 is LNHDA and CDR2 SQIVND (reference sequence). The V and J ends lost 1 base and 2 bases respectively, with 6 bases between them. CDR3 sequence reads: CASSIGATYEQYF. CDR3 nucleotides: TGTGCCAGTAGTATAGGGGCGACCTACGAGCAGTACTTC.

The chain uses TRBV7-9 and TRBJ2-7, with 7 bases lining up with TRBD1. This CDR3 has 14 residues. From germline, CDR1 is SEHNR and CDR2 FQNEAQ (reference sequence). V dropped 1 base and J dropped 4; count of bases not matched to a gene: 4. CDR3 coding DNA: TGTGCCAGCAGCTTAGAGGGACAGATATACGAGCAGTACTTC. This encodes CASSLEGQIYEQYF.

This clonotype was seen a handful of times. The chain has TRBV5-1 and TRBJ1-4; TRBD1 matches at 7 bases. Germline-derived CDR1 and CDR2 are SGHRS and YFSETQ. CDR3 length: 17 amino acids. J lost 0 bases, V lost 0 bases, and 5 bases had no gene match. The CDR3, as DNA: TGCGCCAGCAGCTTGGGTGGACAGGCGGCAACTAATGAAAAACTGTTTTTT. Amino acids: CASSLGGQAATNEKLFF.

About this clonotype itself: The junction shows a germline mismatch at one end, possibly a read error. The genes are TRBV19 and TRBJ2-5; D is unclear. Germline V lookup: CDR1 LNHDA, CDR2 SQIVND (reference sequence). The CDR3 totals 12 residues. The CDR3 DNA reads as TGTGCCAGTAGGCTTACGGAAGAGACCCAGCACTTC. Its translation: CASRLTEETQHF.

The chain employs TRBV5-5 and TRBJ1-5; D is possibly TRBD1 (6 bases). CDR3 length: 13 amino acids. Trimming cost V 5 bases and J 7 bases, with 13 bases left between them. From germline, CDR1 is SGHKS and CDR2 YYEKEE (reference sequence). CDR3 DNA: TGTGCCAGCAGGAGCAGGGGAGGACAGCCCCAGCATTTT. Encoded protein: CASRSRGGQPQHF.

This clonotype was seen more than once but under ten times. V and J are TRBV5-6 and TRBJ2-4; D is perhaps TRBD2 (5 bases). The CDR3 runs 14 residues. Germline V gives CDR1 SGHDT, CDR2 YYEEEE. The ends were cut back, 5 bases at V and 0 bases at J, with 9 bases in the middle. The CDR3: CASSRGRAKNIQYF. The CDR3 DNA sequence: TGTGCCAGCAGTCGTGGGAGAGCCAAAAACATTCAGTACTTC.

Many counts were recorded for this clonotype. The gene calls are TRBV18 and TRBJ2-5, with TRBD2 matching over 9 bases. The germline CDR1 and CDR2 sequences are KGHSH and LQKENI. The CDR3 is 15 residues long. After removal of 2 bases from V and 2 bases from J, the junction contained 3 bases not matched to a gene. For the CDR3, the DNA is TGTGCCAGCTCACCAGGACTAGCGACACAAGAGACCCAGTACTTC. As protein: CASSPGLATQETQYF.

There are a few counts of this clonotype. The rearrangement links TRBV18 to TRBJ2-7; 7 positions agree with TRBD2. This CDR3 comprises 18 residues. The trim removed 3 bases at V and 4 bases at J, leaving 18 bases unmatched. CDR1 KGHSH and CDR2 LQKENI come from the germline V gene. The CDR3 loop is CASSPPASGHSTSYEQYF. The CDR3 coding sequence is TGTGCCAGCTCACCGCCTGCTAGCGGACACTCCACCAGTTACGAGCAGTACTTC.

The gene calls are TRBV24-1 and TRBJ2-3; 8 bases align to TRBD1. The germline V gene has CDR1 KGHDR and CDR2 SFDVKD. Trimming at V came to 9 bases and at J to 3 bases, leaving 4 bases not matched to a gene. The CDR3 spans 13 residues. This CDR3 reads CATEGQETDTQYF. CDR3 in DNA: TGTGCCACCGAGGGACAGGAGACAGATACGCAGTATTTT.

This clonotype was counted once. This sequence may be a read error, since a much larger clone differs from it by one base. The gene calls are TRBV6-5 and TRBJ2-7; TRBD1 matches 9 bases. Trimming at V came to 2 bases and at J to 2 bases, leaving 13 bases not matched to a gene. Per germline, CDR1 MNHEY and CDR2 SVGAGI. The CDR3 contains 18 residues. CDR3 nucleotides: TGTGCCAGCAGTTACGTCCCTCCGGGACAGGGTTTGCCCTACGAGCAGTACGTC. Translated: CASSYVPPGQGLPYEQYV.

In its sample, this clonotype ranks as medium-sized (0.01 to 0.1%). The CDR3 reads CSVHHGKSTDTQYF. The CDR3 region has the DNA TGCAGCGTTCACCATGGCAAGAGCACAGATACGCAGTATTTT. V and J are TRBV29-1 and TRBJ2-3; D call uncertain. Germline V gene data show CDR1 as SQVTM and CDR2 as ANQGSEA. This CDR3 comprises 14 residues. V gave up 5 bases and J gave up 0 bases, with 12 bases separating them.

There are a few counts of this clonotype. This chain links TRBV27 with TRBJ1-5; D unclear. Trimming cost V 6 bases and J 5 bases, with 14 bases left between them. There are 14 residues in the CDR3. Germline CDR1 and CDR2: MNHEY and SMNVEV (reference sequence). DNA of the CDR3: TGTGCCAGCAGGGACGGCGGGCCCGATCAGCCCCAGCATTTT. Translation gives CASRDGGPDQPQHF.

A few counts support this clonotype. The rearrangement joins TRBV7-9 to TRBJ2-1, with 10 bases fitting TRBD2. The trim removed 5 bases at V and 7 bases at J, leaving 14 bases unmatched. In germline, CDR1 is SEHNR, CDR2 FQNEAQ (reference sequence). This CDR3 region has 17 residues. The CDR3 DNA reads TGTGCCAGCAGCCCCTTTCCGAGGACTAGCGGCATTAATGAGCAGTTCTTC. Its translation is CASSPFPRTSGINEQFF.

The rearrangement links TRBV10-3 to TRBJ2-3; 7 bases line up with TRBD2. This CDR3 spans 12 amino acids. With 11 bases clipped from V and 3 bases from J, the junction kept 5 bases outside the gene matches. In germline, CDR1 is ENHRY, CDR2 SYGVKD. The CDR3 is CAVRRETDTQYF. CDR3 DNA sequence: TGTGCCGTGCGGCGGGAGACAGATACGCAGTATTTT.

By frequency in the sample, this clonotype is medium-sized. V usage is TRBV29-1 and J usage is TRBJ1-2; D is perhaps TRBD1 (5 bases). This CDR3 spans 11 amino acids. V lost 6 bases, J lost 6 bases, and 11 bases lay in between. Germline CDR1 and CDR2: SQVTM and ANQGSEA. CDR3 bases: TGCAGCGTCCGGCGGGACGATGGCTACACCTTC. Protein product: CSVRRDDGYTF. The full variable domain, in which reference TRBV29-1 and TRBJ1-2 provide the parts outside the CDR3, is SAVISQKPSRDICQRGTSLTIQCQVDSQVTMMFWYRQQPGQSLTLIATANQGSEATYESGFVIDKFPISRPNLTFSTLTVSNMSPEDSSIYLCSVRRDDGYTFGSGTRLTVV.

The chain has TRBV11-3 and TRBJ2-3; 14 bases are a match to TRBD2. This CDR3 has 17 amino acids. The V and J ends lost 6 bases and 5 bases, in that order; junction bases with no gene match: 10. The germline gives CDR1 SGHNT, CDR2 YENEEA. CDR3 amino acids: CASSYHGTSGSLDTQYF. The DNA for the CDR3 is TGTGCCAGCAGTTACCACGGGACTAGCGGGAGTTTAGATACGCAGTATTTT.

This clonotype came up a few times. V is TRBV6-5 and J is TRBJ1-2; TRBD1 matches at 10 bases. V lost 5 bases, J lost 4 bases, and 13 bases stayed unmatched. This CDR3 is 17 amino acids long. Germline V CDR1 and CDR2: MNHEY, SVGAGI. Here the CDR3 reads CASSPRDRGSYGYGYTF. In nucleotides, the CDR3 is TGTGCCAGCAGTCCTCGGGACAGGGGAAGCTACGGCTATGGCTACACCTTC.

The chain has TRBV30 and TRBJ1-2; no clear D. CDR1 is GTSNPN, CDR2 SVGIG, per germline (reference sequence). The CDR3 length is 15 residues. The V end lost 7 bases, the J end lost 4 bases, and 22 bases lay between the germline ends. The DNA for the CDR3 is TGTGCCTCCACCCGATTGATACTTCAGAGCTATGGCTACACCTTC. Translated, it gives CASTRLILQSYGYTF.

This clonotype was recorded many times. This chain connects TRBV27 to TRBJ2-5; D may be TRBD2 (5 bases). The CDR3 extends over 17 amino acids. V shed 6 bases and J shed 1 base, with 21 bases lying between them. Germline V gene lookup returns CDR1 MNHEY and CDR2 SMNVEV (reference sequence). CDR3 sequence reads: CASSPHGPREAQETQYF. The CDR3 DNA follows: TGTGCCAGCAGCCCTCACGGCCCCCGGGAAGCCCAAGAGACCCAGTACTTC.

This clonotype is medium-sized. The chain combines TRBV6-2 or TRBV6-3 with TRBJ2-7, with 9 bases that match TRBD1. In germline, CDR1 is MNHEY, CDR2 SVGEGT. V dropped 8 bases and J dropped 3; count of bases not matched to a gene: 2. The CDR3 runs 12 residues. CDR3 bases: TGTGCCAGCGGGACAGGGTACTACGAGCAGTACTTC. Translated: CASGTGYYEQYF.

This clonotype counts as medium-sized. This chain uses TRBV6-5 with TRBJ2-1, with 10 bases fitting TRBD2. This CDR3 is built from 15 residues. Germline V CDR1 and CDR2: MNHEY, SVGAGI. V trimming: 6 bases; J trimming: 8 bases; junction bases outside the gene matches: 10. In nucleotides, the CDR3 is TGTGCCAGCAGCCGGTATGGACTAGCGGCAGATGAGCAGTTCTTC. Encoded protein: CASSRYGLAADEQFF.

By sample share, this clonotype is medium-sized (0.01 to 0.1%). The chain's CDR3 is CASSPQGPGVTGELFF. DNA of the CDR3: TGTGCCAGCAGCCCACAGGGGCCGGGGGTCACCGGGGAGCTGTTTTTT. V usage is TRBV11-1 and J usage is TRBJ2-2, with D possibly matching TRBD1 (7 bases). In germline, CDR1 is SGHAT, CDR2 FQDESV (reference sequence). The CDR3 has 16 residues. Trimming cost V 5 bases and J 4 bases, with 17 bases left between them. Full variable domain (remainder filled in from reference TRBV11-1 and TRBJ2-2): EAEVAQSPRYKITEKSQAVAFWCDPISGHATLYWYRQILGQGPELLVQFQDESVVDDSQLPKDRFSAERLKGVDSTLKIQPAELGDSAMYLCASSPQGPGVTGELFFGEGSRLTVL.

The chain couples TRBV7-2 to TRBJ2-2, with 15 bases lining up with TRBD2. This CDR3 spans 18 amino acids. In germline, CDR1 is SGHTA, CDR2 FQGNSA. After removal of 6 bases from V and 5 bases from J, the junction contained 10 bases not matched to a gene. CDR3 sequence (DNA): TGTGCCAGCAGTTCGGGACTAGCGGGAGGCGGGCGAACCGGGGAGCTGTTTTTT. This encodes CASSSGLAGGGRTGELFF.

Written as DNA, the CDR3 is TGTGCCAGCAGCTTAGTAGGGTGGGGTCGAGGTAAAGAGACCCAGTACTTC. Encoded protein: CASSLVGWGRGKETQYF. The chain couples TRBV7-2 to TRBJ2-5; no clear D gene. Trimming left V 1 base short and J 3 bases short, with 18 bases between. CDR1 SGHTA and CDR2 FQGNSA come from the germline V gene. CDR3 length equals 17 residues.

This clonotype rates as medium-sized. CDR3 residues: CASSLVVGGGTGEQFF. The DNA for the CDR3 is TGTGCCAGCAGCTTAGTCGTGGGCGGGGGGACGGGTGAGCAGTTCTTC. The V and J genes are TRBV11-3 and TRBJ2-1; 8 positions match TRBD2. CDR1 and CDR2 from the germline V gene are SGHNT and YENEEA. CDR3 length equals 16 residues. Trimming took 1 base from V and 9 from J; bases not matched to a gene: 11.

V and J are TRBV6-1 and TRBJ2-5, with D possibly matching TRBD1 (6 bases). In germline, CDR1 is MNHNS, CDR2 SASEGT. The CDR3 runs to 14 residues. V gave up 2 bases and J gave up 3 bases, with 10 bases separating them. DNA for the CDR3: TGTGCCAGCAGTGAATACTCAGGGGAAGAGACCCAGTACTTC. Encoded protein: CASSEYSGEETQYF.

V usage is TRBV28 and J usage is TRBJ2-2, with D perhaps TRBD2 (7 bases). The V gene's germline CDR1 is MDHEN and CDR2 SYDVKM. This CDR3 region has 18 residues. Trimming removed 5 bases at V and 3 bases at J, with 22 bases between. CDR3 protein: CASSPIQGLTGYTGELFF. In DNA, the CDR3 is TGTGCCAGCAGTCCGATTCAGGGACTAACAGGGTACACCGGGGAGCTGTTTTTT.